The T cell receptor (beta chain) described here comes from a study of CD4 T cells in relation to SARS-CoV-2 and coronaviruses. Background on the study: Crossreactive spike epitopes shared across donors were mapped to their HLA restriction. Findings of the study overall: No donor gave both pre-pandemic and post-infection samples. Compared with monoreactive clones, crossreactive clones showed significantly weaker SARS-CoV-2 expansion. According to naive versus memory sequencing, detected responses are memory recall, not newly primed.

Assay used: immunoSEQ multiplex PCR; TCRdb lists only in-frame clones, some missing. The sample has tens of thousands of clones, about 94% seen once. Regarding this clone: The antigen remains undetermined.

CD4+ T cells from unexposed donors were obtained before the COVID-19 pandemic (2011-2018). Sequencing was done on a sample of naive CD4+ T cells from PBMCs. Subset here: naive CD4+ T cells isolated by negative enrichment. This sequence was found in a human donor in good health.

The DNA of the CDR3 is TGCGCCAGCAGCCGAGAAGCGGGAGGGCTCACCGGGGAGCTGTTTTTT. It yields the protein CASSREAGGLTGELFF. V gene TRBV4-1 combines with J gene TRBJ2-2; the match to TRBD2 covers 10 bases. CDR1 is MGHRA and CDR2 is YSYEKL in the germline V gene. The CDR3 has 16 amino acids. V was pared by 4 bases and J by 4 bases, with 6 bases of the junction left unmatched.